Listed below are T cell receptor beta chains from one sample, sequenced in a study of blood T cells in healthy people across ages. TCRdb used MiXCR to reprocess the 5' RACE reads, holding one entry per CDR3 protein. The sample carries some 1.6 million distinct CDR3 sequences, around 36% recorded once. The sequenced sample consisted of blood. These receptors originate from a woman aged 25 to 39 in good health. The CDR3 runs from the conserved cysteine through the conserved F or W. D genes are given only for firm matches. The size entry is marked missing in some rows and otherwise reads once, few, many or a size class.

clone_size	v_call	d_call	j_call	cdr3_nt	cdr3_aa
few	TRBV7-9	NA	TRBJ2-3	TGTGCCAGCAGCTTGGGACCCGGCAGGGCGACAGATACGCAGTATTTT	CASSLGPGRATDTQYF
few	TRBV25-1	TRBD2	TRBJ2-3	TGTGCCAGCCGCAGACTAGCGGACGTTACAGATACGCAGTATTTT	CASRRLADVTDTQYF
NA	TRBV20-1	TRBD1	TRBJ1-5	TGCAGTGCGCAGGGGGCTGGTAGCAATCAGCCCCAGCATTTT	CSAQGAGSNQPQHF
few	TRBV28	NA	TRBJ1-2	TGTGCCAGCAGTCCTCCGGGGGGGGTCTATGGCTACACCTTC	CASSPPGGVYGYTF
NA	TRBV11-3	NA	TRBJ2-1	TGTACCAGCAGCCTCCAGGGAACTAGCATTGAGCAGTTCTTC	CTSSLQGTSIEQFF
NA	TRBV13	NA	TRBJ1-2	TGTGCCAGCAGCTACGGCTCTACGGATGGCTACACCTTC	CASSYGSTDGYTF
few	TRBV5-6	NA	TRBJ2-3	TGTGCCAGCGCGGGACCGGGGCTCCAGTATTTT	CASAGPGLQYF
many	TRBV4-1	NA	TRBJ2-3	TGCGCCAGCAGCCAAACTAGCACAGATACGCAGTATTTT	CASSQTSTDTQYF
few	TRBV25-1	NA	TRBJ2-5	TGTGCCAGCAGTGGGGACGGACTAACAGAGACCCAGTACTTC	CASSGDGLTETQYF
many	TRBV27	TRBD1	TRBJ1-2	TGTGCCAGCCGTATACAGGGGGCTCCCTATGGCTACACCTTC	CASRIQGAPYGYTF
few	TRBV20-1	TRBD1	TRBJ2-7	TGCAGTGCTAGGTCCCAAGGGGGCCTGAGCGAGCAGTACTTC	CSARSQGGLSEQYF
many	TRBV4-2	NA	TRBJ2-7	TGTGCCAGCAGCCAAGAGCACGAGCAGTACTTC	CASSQEHEQYF
NA	TRBV14	TRBD1	TRBJ1-2	TGTGCCAGCAGCCAAGACACAGGGGTCTATGGCTACACCTTC	CASSQDTGVYGYTF
few	TRBV12-3/TRBV12-4	TRBD2	TRBJ2-1	TGTGCCAGCAGCCCAGCGGGAGGCCTTTACAATGAGCAGTTCTTC	CASSPAGGLYNEQFF
NA	TRBV20-1	NA	TRBJ2-1	TGCAGTGCTACGGGAGCGGCCAGGAGGGGTGTCAATGAGCAGTTCTTC	CSATGAARRGVNEQFF
many	TRBV29-1	NA	TRBJ2-3	TGCAGCGTAGAAACGGATACAGATACGCAGTATTTT	CSVETDTDTQYF
NA	TRBV12-3/TRBV12-4	NA	TRBJ2-3	TGTGCCAGCAGCCAAGGGGACCCTAGCACAGATACGCAGTATTTT	CASSQGDPSTDTQYF
NA	TRBV7-9	NA	TRBJ1-1	TGTGCCAGCAGCCAGCGGGGGGGGGATGACACTGAAGCTTTCTTT	CASSQRGGDDTEAFF
few	TRBV4-1	NA	TRBJ2-3	TGCGCCAGCAGCCCCACAGCGGAAAAAGATACGCAGTATTTT	CASSPTAEKDTQYF
NA	TRBV18	NA	TRBJ1-1	TGTGCCAGCTCACCAACCCGGGGTGGACGGAACACTGAAGCTTTCTTT	CASSPTRGGRNTEAFF